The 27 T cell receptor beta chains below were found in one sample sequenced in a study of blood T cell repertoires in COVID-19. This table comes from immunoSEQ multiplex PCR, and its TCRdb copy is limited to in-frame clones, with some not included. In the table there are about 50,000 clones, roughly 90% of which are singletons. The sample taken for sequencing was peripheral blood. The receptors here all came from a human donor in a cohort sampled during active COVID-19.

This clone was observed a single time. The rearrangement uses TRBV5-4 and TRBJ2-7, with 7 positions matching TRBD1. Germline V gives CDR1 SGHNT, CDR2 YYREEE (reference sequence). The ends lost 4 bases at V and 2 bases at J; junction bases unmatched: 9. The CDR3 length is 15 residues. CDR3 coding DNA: TGTGCCAGCAGCCAGGTGGGGACAGACCCCTACGAGCAGTACTTC. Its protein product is CASSQVGTDPYEQYF.

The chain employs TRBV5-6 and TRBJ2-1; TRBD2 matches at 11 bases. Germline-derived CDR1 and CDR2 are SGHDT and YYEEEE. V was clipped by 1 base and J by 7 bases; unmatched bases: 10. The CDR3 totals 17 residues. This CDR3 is CASSLPQLAGDRNEQFF. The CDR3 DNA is TGTGCCAGCAGCTTGCCCCAACTAGCGGGAGATAGGAATGAGCAGTTCTTC.

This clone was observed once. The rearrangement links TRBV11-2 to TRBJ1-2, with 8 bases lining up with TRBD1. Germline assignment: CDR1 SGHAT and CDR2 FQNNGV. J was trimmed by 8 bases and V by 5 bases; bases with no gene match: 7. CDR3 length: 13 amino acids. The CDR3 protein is CASSRDRNEGYTF. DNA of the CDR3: TGTGCCAGCAGCCGGGACAGGAATGAGGGCTACACCTTC. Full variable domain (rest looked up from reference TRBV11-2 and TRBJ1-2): EAGVAQSPRYKIIEKRQSVAFWCNPISGHATLYWYQQILGQGPKLLIQFQNNGVVDDSQLPKDRFSAERLKGVDSTLKIQPAKLEDSAVYLCASSRDRNEGYTFGSGTRLTVV.

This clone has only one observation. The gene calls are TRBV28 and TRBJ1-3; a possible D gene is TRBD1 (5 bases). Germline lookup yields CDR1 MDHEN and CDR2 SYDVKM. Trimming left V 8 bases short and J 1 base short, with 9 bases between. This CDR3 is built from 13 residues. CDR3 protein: CASDTGSGNTIYF. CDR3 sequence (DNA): TGTGCCAGCGACACAGGTTCTGGAAACACCATATATTTT.

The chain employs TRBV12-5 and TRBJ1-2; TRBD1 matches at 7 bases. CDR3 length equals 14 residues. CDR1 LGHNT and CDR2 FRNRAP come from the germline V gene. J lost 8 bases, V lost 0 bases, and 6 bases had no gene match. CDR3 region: CASGLVGGGEGYTF. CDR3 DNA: TGTGCTAGTGGTTTGGTAGGAGGGGGCGAGGGCTACACCTTC.

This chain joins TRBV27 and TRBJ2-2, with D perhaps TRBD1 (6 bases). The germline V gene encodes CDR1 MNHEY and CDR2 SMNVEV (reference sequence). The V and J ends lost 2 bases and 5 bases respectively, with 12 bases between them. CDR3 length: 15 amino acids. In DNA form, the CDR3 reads TGTGCCAGCAGTTTAGGGCAGGGGAATACCGGGGAGCTGTTTTTT. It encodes CASSLGQGNTGELFF.

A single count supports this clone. CDR3: CASSLAIGGGEKLFF. The CDR3 DNA follows: TGCGCCAGCAGCTTGGCAATTGGGGGAGGTGAAAAACTGTTTTTT. This chain joins TRBV5-1 and TRBJ1-4; weak D call: TRBD1 (5 bases). The CDR3 has 15 residues. With 0 bases removed from V and 7 bases from J, the gap between germline ends came to 13 bases. Germline V CDR1 and CDR2: SGHRS, YFSETQ.

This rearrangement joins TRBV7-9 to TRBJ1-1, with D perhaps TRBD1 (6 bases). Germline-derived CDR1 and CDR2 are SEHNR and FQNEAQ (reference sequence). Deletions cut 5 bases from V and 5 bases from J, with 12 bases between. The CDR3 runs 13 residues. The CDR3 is CASSGTGYTEAFF. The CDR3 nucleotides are TGTGCCAGCAGCGGAACAGGGTATACTGAAGCTTTCTTT.

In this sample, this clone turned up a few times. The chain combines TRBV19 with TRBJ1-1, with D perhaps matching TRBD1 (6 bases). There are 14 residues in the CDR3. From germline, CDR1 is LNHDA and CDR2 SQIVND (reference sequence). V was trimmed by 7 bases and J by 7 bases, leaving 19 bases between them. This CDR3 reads CASTPRRGWSEAFF. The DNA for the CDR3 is TGTGCCAGTACCCCCCGCAGGGGATGGAGTGAAGCTTTCTTT. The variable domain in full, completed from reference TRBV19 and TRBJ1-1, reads DGGITQSPKYLFRKEGQNVTLSCEQNLNHDAMYWYRQDPGQGLRLIYYSQIVNDFQKGDIAEGYSVSREKKESFPLTVTSAQKNPTAFYLCASTPRRGWSEAFFGQGTRLTVV.

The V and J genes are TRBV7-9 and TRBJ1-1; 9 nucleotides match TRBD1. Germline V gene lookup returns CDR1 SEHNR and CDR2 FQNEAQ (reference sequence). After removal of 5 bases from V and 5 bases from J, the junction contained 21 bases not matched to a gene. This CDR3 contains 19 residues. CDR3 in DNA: TGTGCCAGCAGCGGAGCTCAACCCGGGACAGGGAGGGCGGGTACTGAAGCTTTCTTT. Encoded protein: CASSGAQPGTGRAGTEAFF.

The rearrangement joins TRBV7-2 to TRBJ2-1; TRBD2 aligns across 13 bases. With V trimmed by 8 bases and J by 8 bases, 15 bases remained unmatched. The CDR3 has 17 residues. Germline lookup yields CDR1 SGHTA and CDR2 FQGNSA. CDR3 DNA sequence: TGTGCCAGCCCCTTTTCCACTAGCGGGGGGGCCAACCATGAGCAGTTCTTC. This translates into CASPFSTSGGANHEQFF.

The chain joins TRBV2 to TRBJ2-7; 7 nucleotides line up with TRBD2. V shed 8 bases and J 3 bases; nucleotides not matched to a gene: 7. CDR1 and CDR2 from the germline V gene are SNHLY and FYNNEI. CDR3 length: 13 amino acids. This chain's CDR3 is CASLASGLYEQYF. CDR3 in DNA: TGTGCCAGCCTGGCTAGCGGCCTCTACGAGCAGTACTTC.

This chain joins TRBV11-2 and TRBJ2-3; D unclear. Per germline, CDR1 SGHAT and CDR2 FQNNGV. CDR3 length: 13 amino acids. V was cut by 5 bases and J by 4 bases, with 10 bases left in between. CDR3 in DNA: TGTGCCAGCAGCCATGCAACGGCAGATACGCAGTATTTT. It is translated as CASSHATADTQYF.

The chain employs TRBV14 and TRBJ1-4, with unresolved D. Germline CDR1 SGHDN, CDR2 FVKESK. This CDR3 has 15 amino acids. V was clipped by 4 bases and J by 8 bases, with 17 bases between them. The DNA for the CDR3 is TGTGCCAGCAGCCCCGGTTCGGGGATACCCGAAAAACTGTTTTTT. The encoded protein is CASSPGSGIPEKLFF.

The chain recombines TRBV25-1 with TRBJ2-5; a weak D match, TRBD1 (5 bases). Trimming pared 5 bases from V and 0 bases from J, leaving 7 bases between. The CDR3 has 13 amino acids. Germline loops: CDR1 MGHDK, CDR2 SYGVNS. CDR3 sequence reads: CASSTQDQETQYF. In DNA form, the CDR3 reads TGTGCCAGCAGTACACAGGACCAAGAGACCCAGTACTTC.

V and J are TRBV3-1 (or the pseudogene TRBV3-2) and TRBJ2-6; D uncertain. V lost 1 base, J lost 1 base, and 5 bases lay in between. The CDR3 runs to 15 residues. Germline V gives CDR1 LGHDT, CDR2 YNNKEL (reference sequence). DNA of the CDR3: TGTGCCAGCAGCCAAGGAGTTTCTGGGGCCAACGTCCTGACTTTC. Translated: CASSQGVSGANVLTF.

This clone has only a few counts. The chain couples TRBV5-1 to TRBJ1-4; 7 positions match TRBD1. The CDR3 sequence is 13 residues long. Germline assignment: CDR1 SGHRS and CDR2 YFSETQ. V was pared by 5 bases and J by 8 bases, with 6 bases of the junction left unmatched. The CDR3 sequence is CASRPTGREKLFF. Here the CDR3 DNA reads TGCGCCAGCAGACCGACAGGGAGAGAAAAACTGTTTTTT. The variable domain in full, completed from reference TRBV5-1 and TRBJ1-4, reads KAGVTQTPRYLIKTRGQQVTLSCSPISGHRSVSWYQQTPGQGLQFLFEYFSETQRNKGNFPGRFSGRQFSNSRSEMNVSTLELGDSALYLCASRPTGREKLFFGSGTQLSVL.

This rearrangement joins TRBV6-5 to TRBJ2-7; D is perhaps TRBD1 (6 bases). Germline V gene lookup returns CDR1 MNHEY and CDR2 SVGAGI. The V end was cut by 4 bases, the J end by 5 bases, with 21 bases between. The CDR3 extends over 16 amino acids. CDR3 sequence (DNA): TGTGCCAGCAGTTTCCAGCGAACAGGGAAATTCGACGAGCAGTACTTC. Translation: CASSFQRTGKFDEQYF.

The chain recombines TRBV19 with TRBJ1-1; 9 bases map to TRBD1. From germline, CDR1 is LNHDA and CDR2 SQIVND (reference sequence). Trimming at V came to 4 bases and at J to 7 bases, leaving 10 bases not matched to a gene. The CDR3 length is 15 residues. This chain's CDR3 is CASSTRQGERGEAFF. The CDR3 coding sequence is TGTGCCAGTAGTACACGACAGGGGGAACGAGGTGAAGCTTTCTTT.

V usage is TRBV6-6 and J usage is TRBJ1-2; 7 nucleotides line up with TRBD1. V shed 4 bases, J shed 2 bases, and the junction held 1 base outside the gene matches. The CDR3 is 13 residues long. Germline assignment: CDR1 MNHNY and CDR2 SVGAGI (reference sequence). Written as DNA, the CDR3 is TGTGCCAGCAGTTGGGACAGCAACTATGGCTACACCTTC. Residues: CASSWDSNYGYTF.

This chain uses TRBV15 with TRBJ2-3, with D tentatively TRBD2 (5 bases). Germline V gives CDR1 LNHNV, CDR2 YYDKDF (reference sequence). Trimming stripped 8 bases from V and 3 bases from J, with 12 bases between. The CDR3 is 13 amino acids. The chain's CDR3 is CATGRGLTDTQYF. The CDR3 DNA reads TGTGCCACCGGTAGAGGGCTGACAGATACGCAGTATTTT.

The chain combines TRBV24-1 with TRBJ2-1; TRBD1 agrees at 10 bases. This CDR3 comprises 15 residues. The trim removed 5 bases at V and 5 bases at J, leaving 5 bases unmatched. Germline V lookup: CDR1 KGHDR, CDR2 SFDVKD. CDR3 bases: TGTGCCACCAGTGTGTGGGGGACAGGGGACAATGAGCAGTTCTTC. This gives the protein CATSVWGTGDNEQFF.

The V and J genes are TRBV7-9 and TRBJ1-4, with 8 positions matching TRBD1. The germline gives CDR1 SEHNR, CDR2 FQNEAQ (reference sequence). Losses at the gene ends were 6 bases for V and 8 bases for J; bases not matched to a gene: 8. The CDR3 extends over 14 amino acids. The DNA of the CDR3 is TGTGCCAGCAGGACCGGGACAGGAGAGGAAAAACTGTTTTTT. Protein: CASRTGTGEEKLFF.

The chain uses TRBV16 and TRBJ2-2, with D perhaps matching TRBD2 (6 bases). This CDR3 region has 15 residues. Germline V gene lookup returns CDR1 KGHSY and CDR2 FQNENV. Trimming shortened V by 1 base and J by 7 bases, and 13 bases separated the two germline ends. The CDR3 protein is CASSQLWDSHGELFF. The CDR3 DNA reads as TGTGCCAGCAGCCAATTGTGGGACTCTCACGGGGAGCTGTTTTTT.

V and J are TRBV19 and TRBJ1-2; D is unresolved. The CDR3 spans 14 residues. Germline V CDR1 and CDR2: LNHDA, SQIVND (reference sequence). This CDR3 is CASQLTNPNYGYTF. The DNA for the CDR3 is TGTGCATCACAGCTAACCAACCCTAACTATGGCTACACCTTC.

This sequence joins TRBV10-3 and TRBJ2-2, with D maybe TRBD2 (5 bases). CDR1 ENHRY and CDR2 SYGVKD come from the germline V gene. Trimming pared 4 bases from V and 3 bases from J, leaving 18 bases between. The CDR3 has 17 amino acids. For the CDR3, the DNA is TGTGCCATCAGTGGTTGGTCTGCGAGGCGGGACACCGGGGAGCTGTTTTTT. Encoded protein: CAISGWSARRDTGELFF.

CDR3 nucleotides: TGTGCCAGCAGCCGGGACAGGGCCTACAATGAGCAGTTCTTC. It specifies CASSRDRAYNEQFF. The chain carries TRBV6-5 and TRBJ2-1; 9 bases fit TRBD1. The V gene end was trimmed by 6 bases and the J gene end by 2 bases; junction bases not matched to a gene: 2. The CDR3 runs 14 residues. CDR1 is MNHEY and CDR2 is SVGAGI in the germline V gene.